This TCR beta chain was obtained from a study of T cells in Graves' hyperthyroidism and ophthalmopathy. Study-wide results and limits: Most clonotypes expanded in thyroid above 0.001 were likewise present in blood.

Inclusion characteristics of ophthalmopathy patients comprised a Clinical Activity Score of at least 3, a NOSPECS grade of at least 4, and duration under 3 months. Uncontrolled infection, other autoimmune disease, pregnancy or lactation disqualified patients from enrolment. Diagnoses were made from clinical symptoms, serum measures (thyroxine and TRAb), thyroid ultrasound and orbital computed tomography. This clonotype occurred a few times. Its antigen is not identified. There were TCR beta CDR3 regions amplified from RNA transcripts. An initial round of RT-PCR targeting the TCR CDR3 relied on the HTBI primer set. TCRdb redid the calling of the multiplex PCR reads with MiXCR, one entry per CDR3 protein. The sample lists over 250,000 distinct CDR3 sequences; about 13% were seen once. The germline V gene encodes CDR1 ENHRY and CDR2 SYGVKD. V gave up 8 bases and J gave up 0 bases, with 11 bases separating them. The CDR3 runs to 14 residues.

Sequenced input: blood. The chain has TRBV10-3 and TRBJ1-3, with D perhaps matching TRBD1 (6 bases). The sequence was collected from a woman aged 40-49 years with Graves' ophthalmopathy. CDR3 nucleotides: TGTGCCATCGCTGGACAGAGCTCTGGAAACACCATATATTTT. It specifies CAIAGQSSGNTIYF.